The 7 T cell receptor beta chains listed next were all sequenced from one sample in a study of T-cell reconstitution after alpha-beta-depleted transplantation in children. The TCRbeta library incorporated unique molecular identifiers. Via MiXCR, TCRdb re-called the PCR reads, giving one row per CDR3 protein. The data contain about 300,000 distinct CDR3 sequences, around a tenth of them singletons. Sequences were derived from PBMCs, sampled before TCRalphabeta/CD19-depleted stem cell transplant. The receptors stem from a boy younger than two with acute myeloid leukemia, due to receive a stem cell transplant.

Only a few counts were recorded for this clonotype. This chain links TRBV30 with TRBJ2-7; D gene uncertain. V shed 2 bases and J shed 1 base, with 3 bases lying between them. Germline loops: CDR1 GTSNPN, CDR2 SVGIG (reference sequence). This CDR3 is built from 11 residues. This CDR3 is CAWSRSYEQYF. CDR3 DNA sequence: TGTGCCTGGAGTCGGTCCTACGAGCAGTACTTC.

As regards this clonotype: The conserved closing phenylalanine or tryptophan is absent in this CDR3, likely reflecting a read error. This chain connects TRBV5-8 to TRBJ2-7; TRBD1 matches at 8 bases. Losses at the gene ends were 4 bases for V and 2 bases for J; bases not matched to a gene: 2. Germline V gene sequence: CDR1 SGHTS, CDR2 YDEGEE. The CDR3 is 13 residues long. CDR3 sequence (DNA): TGTGCCAGCAGCCGACAGGGGACCTACGAGCAGTACTAC. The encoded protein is CASSRQGTYEQYY.

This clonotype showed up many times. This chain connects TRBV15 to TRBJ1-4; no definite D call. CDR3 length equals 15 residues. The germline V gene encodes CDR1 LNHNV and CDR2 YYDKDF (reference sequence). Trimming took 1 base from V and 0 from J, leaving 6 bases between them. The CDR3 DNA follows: TGTGCCACCAGCAGAGTCGGTGCAACTAATGAAAAACTGTTTTTT. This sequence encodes CATSRVGATNEKLFF.

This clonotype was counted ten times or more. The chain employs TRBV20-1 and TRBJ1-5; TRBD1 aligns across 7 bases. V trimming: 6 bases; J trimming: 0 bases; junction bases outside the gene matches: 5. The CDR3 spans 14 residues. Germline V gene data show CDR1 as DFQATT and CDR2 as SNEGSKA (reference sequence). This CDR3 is CSAPTGYSNQPQHF. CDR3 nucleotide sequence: TGCAGTGCCCCGACAGGGTATAGCAATCAGCCCCAGCATTTT.

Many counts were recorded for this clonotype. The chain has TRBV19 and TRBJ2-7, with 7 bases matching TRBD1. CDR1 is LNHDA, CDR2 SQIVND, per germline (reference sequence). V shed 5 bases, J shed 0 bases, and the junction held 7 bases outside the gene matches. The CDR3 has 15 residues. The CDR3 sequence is CASSAGGYYSYEQYF. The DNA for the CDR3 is TGTGCCAGTAGTGCAGGGGGATACTACTCCTACGAGCAGTACTTC.

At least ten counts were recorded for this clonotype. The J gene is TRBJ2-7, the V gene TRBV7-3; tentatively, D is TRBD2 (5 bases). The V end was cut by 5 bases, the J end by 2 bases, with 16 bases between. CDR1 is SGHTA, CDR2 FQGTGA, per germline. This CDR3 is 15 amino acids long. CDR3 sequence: CASSLQPGSAYEQYF. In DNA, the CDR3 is TGTGCCAGCAGCCTACAGCCGGGATCAGCCTACGAGCAGTACTTC.

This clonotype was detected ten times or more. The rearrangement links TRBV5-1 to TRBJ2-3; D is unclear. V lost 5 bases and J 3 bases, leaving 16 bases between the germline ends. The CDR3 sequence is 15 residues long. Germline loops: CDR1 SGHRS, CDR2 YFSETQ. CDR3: CASSLLGSLTDTQYF. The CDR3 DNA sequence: TGCGCCAGCAGTCTTTTGGGCAGCCTTACAGATACGCAGTATTTT.